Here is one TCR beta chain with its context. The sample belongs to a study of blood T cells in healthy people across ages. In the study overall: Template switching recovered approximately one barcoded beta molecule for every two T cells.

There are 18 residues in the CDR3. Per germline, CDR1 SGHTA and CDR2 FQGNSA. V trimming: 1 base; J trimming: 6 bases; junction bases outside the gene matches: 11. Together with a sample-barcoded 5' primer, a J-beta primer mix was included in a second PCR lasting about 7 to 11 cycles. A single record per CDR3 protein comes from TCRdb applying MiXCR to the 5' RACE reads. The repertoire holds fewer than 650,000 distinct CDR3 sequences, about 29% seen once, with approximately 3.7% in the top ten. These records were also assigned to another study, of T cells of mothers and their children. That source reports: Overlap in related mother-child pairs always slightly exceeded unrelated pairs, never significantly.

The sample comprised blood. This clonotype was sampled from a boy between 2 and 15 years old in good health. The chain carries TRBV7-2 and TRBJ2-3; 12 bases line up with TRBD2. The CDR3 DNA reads TGTGCCAGCAGCTTAGAGAGTCTAGCGGGAGGGCCAGGGGATACGCAGTATTTT. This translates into CASSLESLAGGPGDTQYF.